Below, 16 T cell receptor beta chains from the same sample are listed, as sequenced in a study of T cells after yellow fever vaccination. One entry per CDR3 protein, called by TCRdb with MiXCR from the 5' RACE reads. Seen here are 300,000 to 450,000 distinct CDR3 sequences, approximately 8% observed once, and the top ten hold approximately 15%. This material consisted of PBMCs, taken approximately 40 days after the first yellow fever vaccination. These receptors all come from a man aged 18 to 29 who received the YFV17D yellow fever vaccine.

V gene TRBV20-1 combines with J gene TRBJ2-7; D may correspond to TRBD1 or TRBD2 (5 bases each). The CDR3 consists of 13 residues. The germline V gene has CDR1 DFQATT and CDR2 SNEGSKA (reference sequence). V gave up 1 base and J gave up 0 bases, with 7 bases separating them. The CDR3 is CSARGDLSYEQYF. CDR3 sequence (DNA): TGCAGTGCTAGAGGGGACCTCTCCTACGAGCAGTACTTC.

There are a few counts of this clonotype. The chain couples TRBV5-4 to TRBJ2-5; D gene ambiguous. The V and J ends lost 4 bases and 1 base respectively, with 14 bases between them. Germline V gene sequence: CDR1 SGHNT, CDR2 YYREEE (reference sequence). The CDR3 spans 15 residues. CDR3 loop: CASSQAGGAQETQYF. CDR3 nucleotide sequence: TGTGCCAGCAGCCAGGCAGGTGGAGCCCAAGAGACCCAGTACTTC.

The rearrangement uses TRBV7-2 and TRBJ2-3, with 12 bases that match TRBD1. This CDR3 is 16 amino acids long. Trimming removed 7 bases from V and 0 bases from J; junction bases left unmatched: 5. Germline values: CDR1 SGHTA, CDR2 FQGNSA. The CDR3 sequence: CASNAGTGGSTDTQYF. DNA of the CDR3: TGTGCCAGCAACGCAGGGACAGGGGGCAGCACAGATACGCAGTATTTT. Combining the CDR3 with reference TRBV7-2 and TRBJ2-3 gives the whole variable domain GAGVSQSPSNKVTEKGKDVELRCDPISGHTALYWYRQSLGQGLEFLIYFQGNSAPDKSGLPSDRFSAERTGGSVSTLTIQRTQQEDSAVYLCASNAGTGGSTDTQYFGPGTRLTVL.

The rearrangement uses TRBV6-5 and TRBJ2-7; D ambiguous. CDR3 size: 15 residues. The V gene lost 2 bases and the J gene lost 5 bases, with 16 bases spanning the gap. Germline values: CDR1 MNHEY, CDR2 SVGAGI. The CDR3 loop reads CASSYPSFGSDEQYF. CDR3 DNA sequence: TGTGCCAGCAGTTACCCCTCCTTCGGCAGCGACGAGCAGTACTTC.

The chain has TRBV4-2 and TRBJ1-5; maybe TRBD1 (6 bases). The CDR3 has 13 residues. From germline, CDR1 is LGHNA and CDR2 YNFKEQ. Between the trimmed V and J ends, which lost 5 bases and 6 bases, there was a span of 11 bases. CDR3 coding DNA: TGTGCCAGCAGCAAGAACAGGGCTCAGCCCCAGCATTTT. Protein product: CASSKNRAQPQHF.

The chain uses TRBV5-1 and TRBJ1-5; TRBD1 aligns across 7 bases. This CDR3 contains 14 residues. V lost 4 bases and J lost 5; bases outside the gene matches: 6. Germline CDR1 and CDR2: SGHRS and YFSETQ. The CDR3 region has the DNA TGCGCCAGCAGCCCCGACAGGGTCGATCAGCCCCAGCATTTT. Translation: CASSPDRVDQPQHF.

This clonotype came up a few times. The CDR3 sequence: CASSPLVPGQGIPEAFF. The DNA of the CDR3 is TGTGCCAGCAGTCCCCTTGTCCCGGGACAGGGTATCCCTGAAGCTTTCTTT. The chain uses TRBV27 and TRBJ1-1, with 9 bases aligning to TRBD1. Germline values: CDR1 MNHEY, CDR2 SMNVEV (reference sequence). Trimming removed 5 bases from V and 6 bases from J; junction bases left unmatched: 16. The CDR3 consists of 17 residues.

In its sample, this clonotype was seen a few times. This chain joins TRBV29-1 and TRBJ2-5; D is perhaps TRBD1 (5 bases). Germline assignment: CDR1 SQVTM and CDR2 ANQGSEA. The CDR3 covers 12 residues. Deletions cut 8 bases from V and 0 bases from J, with 10 bases between. For the CDR3, the DNA is TGCAGCCTGACAGTCAACCAAGAGACCCAGTACTTC. It yields the protein CSLTVNQETQYF.

In its sample, this clonotype was seen a few times. V is TRBV5-1 and J is TRBJ1-2, with TRBD1 matching over 7 bases. This CDR3 contains 16 residues. CDR1 and CDR2 from the germline V gene are SGHRS and YFSETQ. V trimming: 0 bases; J trimming: 2 bases; junction bases outside the gene matches: 7. The CDR3 spells CASSLAGTALNYGYTF. CDR3 bases: TGCGCCAGCAGCTTGGCCGGGACAGCCCTGAACTATGGCTACACCTTC.

In this sample, this clonotype turned up many times. This chain joins TRBV20-1 and TRBJ1-1; 7 positions match TRBD1. The V and J ends lost 3 bases and 2 bases, in that order; junction bases with no gene match: 6. Germline assignment: CDR1 DFQATT and CDR2 SNEGSKA (reference sequence). This CDR3 region has 14 residues. The CDR3: CSARPGGINTEAFF. The CDR3 bases are TGCAGTGCTAGGCCAGGGGGGATCAACACTGAAGCTTTCTTT.

This clonotype was counted ten times or more. The V and J genes are TRBV5-1 and TRBJ2-1; 7 bases are a match to TRBD2. The V segment lost 0 bases and the J segment 8 bases; nucleotides outside the gene matches: 11. The CDR3 covers 16 residues. Per germline, CDR1 SGHRS and CDR2 YFSETQ. The CDR3 nucleotides are TGCGCCAGCAGCTTGGTCCCGGGGGGACCCGGGGATGAGCAGTTCTTC. This codes for CASSLVPGGPGDEQFF.

The chain joins TRBV27 to TRBJ2-2; tentatively, D is TRBD2 (5 bases). CDR1 and CDR2 (germline): MNHEY, SMNVEV (reference sequence). The ends were cut back, 4 bases at V and 7 bases at J, with 13 bases in the middle. The CDR3 is made up of 14 amino acids. CDR3 bases: TGTGCCAGCAGTTGGCGTAGCGTTCACGGGGAGCTGTTTTTT. Translated: CASSWRSVHGELFF.

The rearrangement links TRBV3-1 to TRBJ2-7; a possible D gene is TRBD2 (5 bases). Germline V lookup: CDR1 LGHDT, CDR2 YNNKEL (reference sequence). This CDR3 is built from 14 residues. Trimming cost V 4 bases and J 3 bases, with 13 bases left between them. The chain's CDR3 is CASSPSSKFYEQYV. DNA of the CDR3: TGTGCCAGCAGCCCCTCTAGCAAATTCTACGAGCAGTACGTC.

This clonotype occurred a few times. This chain joins TRBV18 and TRBJ2-3; D unclear. Between the trimmed V and J ends, which lost 6 bases and 2 bases, there was a span of 15 bases. This CDR3 has 15 residues. Per the germline V gene, CDR1 is KGHSH and CDR2 is LQKENI. The CDR3 loop reads CASSRTDPPTDTQYF. CDR3 bases: TGTGCCAGCTCTCGTACAGATCCCCCCACAGATACGCAGTATTTT.

The chain combines TRBV27 with TRBJ1-4; 12 nucleotides agree with TRBD1. Looked up from germline, CDR1 is MNHEY and CDR2 is SMNVEV (reference sequence). This CDR3 has 18 residues. Trimming removed 6 bases from V and 2 bases from J; junction bases left unmatched: 10. The CDR3 DNA reads as TGTGCCAGCAGGAACCGGGACAGGGGGCTTGGGACTAATGAAAAACTGTTTTTT. Encoded protein: CASRNRDRGLGTNEKLFF.

This clonotype was seen many times. This rearrangement joins TRBV20-1 to TRBJ1-5; D is unresolved. This CDR3 is built from 14 residues. Germline V lookup: CDR1 DFQATT, CDR2 SNEGSKA (reference sequence). V gave up 0 bases and J gave up 4 bases, with 10 bases separating them. The DNA of the CDR3 is TGCAGTGCTAGAGATAGGATGGGAAATCAGCCCCAGCATTTT. Translated, it gives CSARDRMGNQPQHF.